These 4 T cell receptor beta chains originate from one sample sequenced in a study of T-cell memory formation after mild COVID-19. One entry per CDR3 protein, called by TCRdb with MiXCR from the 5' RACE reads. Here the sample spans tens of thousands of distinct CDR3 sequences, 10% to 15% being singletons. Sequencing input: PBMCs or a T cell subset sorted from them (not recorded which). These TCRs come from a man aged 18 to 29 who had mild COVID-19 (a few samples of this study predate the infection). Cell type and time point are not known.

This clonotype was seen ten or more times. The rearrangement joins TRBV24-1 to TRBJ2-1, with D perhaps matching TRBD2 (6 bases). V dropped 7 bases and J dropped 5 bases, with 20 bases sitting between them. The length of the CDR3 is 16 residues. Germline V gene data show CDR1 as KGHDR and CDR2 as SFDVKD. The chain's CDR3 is CATRDPGLNTDNEQFF. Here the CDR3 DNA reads TGTGCCACCAGAGATCCAGGACTAAATACCGACAATGAGCAGTTCTTC.

This CDR3 reads CASSQTGRPNYGYTF. The CDR3 DNA reads as TGTGCCAGCAGCCAAACAGGGCGCCCGAACTATGGCTACACCTTC. V usage is TRBV7-9 and J usage is TRBJ1-2, with D maybe TRBD1 (6 bases). Germline V lookup: CDR1 SEHNR, CDR2 FQNEAQ (reference sequence). V was trimmed by 5 bases and J by 2 bases, leaving 15 bases between them. The CDR3 consists of 15 residues.

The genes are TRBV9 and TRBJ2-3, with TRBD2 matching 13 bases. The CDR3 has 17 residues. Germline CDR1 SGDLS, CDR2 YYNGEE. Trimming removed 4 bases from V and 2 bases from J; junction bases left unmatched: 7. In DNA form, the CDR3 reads TGTGCCAGCAGCCTCCGGACTAGCGGGGGCCTCACAGATACGCAGTATTTT. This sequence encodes CASSLRTSGGLTDTQYF.

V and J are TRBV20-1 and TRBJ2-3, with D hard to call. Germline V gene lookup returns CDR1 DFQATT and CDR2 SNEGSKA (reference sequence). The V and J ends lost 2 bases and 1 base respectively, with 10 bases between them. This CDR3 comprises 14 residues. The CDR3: CSARSETGTDTQYF. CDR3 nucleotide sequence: TGCAGTGCTAGATCAGAAACGGGCACAGATACGCAGTATTTT.